This TCR beta chain was documented in a study of T cells in Graves' hyperthyroidism and ophthalmopathy. Study-level points and caveats: Using 13 V-J features, a model discriminated ophthalmopathy from stable hyperthyroidism.

This clonotype was recorded at least ten times. The antigen is not known. The CDR3 regions of TCR beta were amplified from RNA transcripts. The study used the HTBI primer set for a first-round RT-PCR of the TCR CDR3. TCRdb re-derived calls from the multiplex PCR reads in MiXCR, one entry per CDR3 protein. Of around 390,000 distinct CDR3 sequences in the sample, roughly 15% were seen once. V was trimmed by 4 bases and J by 2 bases, leaving 9 bases between them. Germline values: CDR1 SQVTM, CDR2 ANQGSEA. This CDR3 comprises 12 residues. The specimen sequenced was blood. The TCR sequence derives from a woman in her thirties with Graves' ophthalmopathy. This chain connects TRBV29-1 to TRBJ2-7, with D perhaps matching TRBD2 (6 bases). The CDR3, as DNA: TGCAGCGTTGGGGACTCAGCCTACGAGCAGTACTTC. The encoded protein is CSVGDSAYEQYF.